This T cell receptor (beta chain) was observed in a study of CD4 T cells in relation to SARS-CoV-2 and coronaviruses. Unexposed donor CD4+ T cells date from about 2011-2018, before the COVID-19 pandemic. CD4+ T cells were isolated from the cells after around 11 days of culture. As cell numbers allowed, unexposed-donor CD4+ T cells faced SARS-CoV-2 S/N and four cold-coronavirus spikes. Here immunoSEQ multiplex PCR was the method, and the copy in TCRdb shows in-frame clones only, minus some. The sample contains around 23,000 clones, over 70% of which appear only once. The study, taken as a whole, reports: Around two thirds of donors had memory CD4+ clonotypes crossrecognizing SARS-CoV-2 and common cold coronavirus spike. Samples before the pandemic and after infection were not matched within any donor.

With regard to this clone: Antigen unknown.

Germline V lookup: CDR1 SGHNT, CDR2 YYREEE (reference sequence). V lost 1 base and J lost 8, with 10 bases in between. The CDR3 runs to 14 residues. The receptor comes from a human donor in good health. Source material: CD4+ T cells from PBMCs, cultured in vitro. The chain has TRBV5-4 and TRBJ1-6, with no clear D. CDR3 sequence: CASSLWQVDSPLHF. Written as DNA, the CDR3 is TGTGCCAGCAGCTTGTGGCAGGTGGATTCACCCCTCCACTTT.